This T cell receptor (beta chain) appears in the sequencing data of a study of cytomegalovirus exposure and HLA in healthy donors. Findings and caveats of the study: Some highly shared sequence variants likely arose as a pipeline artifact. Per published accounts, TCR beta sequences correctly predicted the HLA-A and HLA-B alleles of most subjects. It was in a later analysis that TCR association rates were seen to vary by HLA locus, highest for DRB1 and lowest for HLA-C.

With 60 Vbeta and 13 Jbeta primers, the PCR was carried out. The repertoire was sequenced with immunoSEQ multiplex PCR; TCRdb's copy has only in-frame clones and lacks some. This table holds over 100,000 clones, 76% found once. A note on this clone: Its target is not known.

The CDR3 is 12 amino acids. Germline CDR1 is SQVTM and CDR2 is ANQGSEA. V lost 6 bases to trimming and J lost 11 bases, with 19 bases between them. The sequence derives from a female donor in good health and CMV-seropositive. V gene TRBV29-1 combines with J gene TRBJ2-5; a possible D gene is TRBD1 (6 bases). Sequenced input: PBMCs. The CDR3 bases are TGCAGCGTAACAACCGGGACACAGGAGCAGTACTTC. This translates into CSVTTGTQEQYF.